The present TCR beta chain was sequenced within a study of blood T cell repertoires in COVID-19. For the study at large: The samples span acute and convalescent COVID-19 from the United States, Italy and Spain. T cells, B-cell-depleted T cells, or PBMCs provided the cDNA or gDNA that served as material.

As processed by the authors: Counts of nucleated cells, estimated from reference gene primer amplification, were obtained. TCRdb keeps only in-frame clones here, not all; method: immunoSEQ multiplex PCR. V, J and clone size are those of that table, while D and trimming were read from the DNA. The table records about 170,000 clones, 80% to 85% of them present only once. This CDR3 contains 13 residues. The germline gives CDR1 LNHDA, CDR2 SQIVND (reference sequence). Trimming took 10 bases from V and 1 from J, leaving 13 bases between them. V and J are TRBV19 and TRBJ1-1, with a weak D call TRBD1 (5 bases). The sequenced sample consisted of peripheral blood. The TCR was taken from a woman older than 75 with active or convalescent COVID-19. CDR3 in amino acids: CATRDRANTEAFF. The CDR3 DNA is TGTGCCACCCGAGACAGAGCGAACACTGAAGCTTTCTTT.